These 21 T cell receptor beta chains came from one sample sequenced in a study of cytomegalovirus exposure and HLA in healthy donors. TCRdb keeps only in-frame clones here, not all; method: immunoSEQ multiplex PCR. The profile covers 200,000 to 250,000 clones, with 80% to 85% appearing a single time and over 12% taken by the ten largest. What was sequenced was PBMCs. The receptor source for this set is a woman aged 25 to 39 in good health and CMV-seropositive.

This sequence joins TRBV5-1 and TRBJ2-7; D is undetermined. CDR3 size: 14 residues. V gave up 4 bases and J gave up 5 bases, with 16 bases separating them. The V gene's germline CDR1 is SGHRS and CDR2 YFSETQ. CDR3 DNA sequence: TGCGCCAGCAGCCCCCAGGTGGGCCCCAACGAGCAGTACTTC. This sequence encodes CASSPQVGPNEQYF. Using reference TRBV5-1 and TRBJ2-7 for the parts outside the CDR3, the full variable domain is KAGVTQTPRYLIKTRGQQVTLSCSPISGHRSVSWYQQTPGQGLQFLFEYFSETQRNKGNFPGRFSGRQFSNSRSEMNVSTLELGDSALYLCASSPQVGPNEQYFGPGTRLTVT.

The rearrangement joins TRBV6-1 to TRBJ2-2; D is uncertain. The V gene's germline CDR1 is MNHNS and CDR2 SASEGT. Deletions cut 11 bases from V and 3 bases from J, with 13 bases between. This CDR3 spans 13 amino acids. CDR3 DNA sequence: TGTGCCTGCCAAACCTCATACACCGGGGAGCTGTTTTTT. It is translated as CACQTSYTGELFF.

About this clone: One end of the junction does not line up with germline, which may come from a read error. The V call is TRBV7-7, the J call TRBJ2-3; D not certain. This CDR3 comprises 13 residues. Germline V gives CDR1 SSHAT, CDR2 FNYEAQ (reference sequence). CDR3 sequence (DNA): TGTGCTAGCAGTTCTACACCCGGTGGCGTACAGTATTTT. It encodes CASSSTPGGVQYF. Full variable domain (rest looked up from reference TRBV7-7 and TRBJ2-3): GAGVSQSPRYKVTKRGQDVTLRCDPISSHATLYWYQQALGQGPEFLTYFNYEAQPDKSGLPSDRFSAERPEGSISTLTIQRTEQRDSAMYRCASSSTPGGVQYFGPGTRLTVL.

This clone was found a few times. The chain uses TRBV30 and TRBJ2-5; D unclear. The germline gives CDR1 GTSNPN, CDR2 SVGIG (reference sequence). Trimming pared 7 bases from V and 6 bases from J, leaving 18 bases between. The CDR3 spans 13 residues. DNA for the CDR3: TGTGCCTACGAGCCAAACCCGTGGAAGACCCAGTACTTC. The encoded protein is CAYEPNPWKTQYF.

The CDR3 DNA is TGTGCCAGCAGAGCGGGGACAGCATATGGCTACACCTTC. This sequence encodes CASRAGTAYGYTF. The V and J genes are TRBV13 and TRBJ1-2, with 7 bases identical to TRBD1. Germline CDR1 is PRHDT and CDR2 is FYEKMQ (reference sequence). With 6 bases clipped from V and 5 bases from J, the junction kept 6 bases outside the gene matches. This CDR3 is built from 13 residues.

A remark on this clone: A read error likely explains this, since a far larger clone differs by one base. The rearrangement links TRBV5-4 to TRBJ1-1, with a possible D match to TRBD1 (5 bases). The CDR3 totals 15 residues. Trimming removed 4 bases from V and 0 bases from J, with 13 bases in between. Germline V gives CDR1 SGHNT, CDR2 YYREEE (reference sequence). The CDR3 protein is CASSDRQIMNTEAFF. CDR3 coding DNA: TGTGCCAGCAGCGACCGACAGATTATGAACACTGAAGCTTTCTTT.

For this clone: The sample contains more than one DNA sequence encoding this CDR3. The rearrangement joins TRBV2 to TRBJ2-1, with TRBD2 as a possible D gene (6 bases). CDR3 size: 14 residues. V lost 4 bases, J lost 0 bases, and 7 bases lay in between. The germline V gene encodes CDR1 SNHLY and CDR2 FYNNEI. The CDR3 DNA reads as TGTGCCAGCAGTGGGGAGGTCTCCTACAATGAGCAGTTCTTC. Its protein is CASSGEVSYNEQFF.

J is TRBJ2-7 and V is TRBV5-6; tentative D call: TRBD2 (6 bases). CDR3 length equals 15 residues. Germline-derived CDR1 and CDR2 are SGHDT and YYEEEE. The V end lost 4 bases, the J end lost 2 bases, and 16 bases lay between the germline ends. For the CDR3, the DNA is TGTGCCAGCAGCCGCGGGACGGGGAGTACCTACGAGCAGTACTTC. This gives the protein CASSRGTGSTYEQYF.

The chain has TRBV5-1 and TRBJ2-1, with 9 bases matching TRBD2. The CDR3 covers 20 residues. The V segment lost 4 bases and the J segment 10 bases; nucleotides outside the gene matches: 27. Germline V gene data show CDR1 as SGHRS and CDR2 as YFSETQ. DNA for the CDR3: TGCGCCAGCAGCGCTTTAGCGGGAGAAACGGAGGTCCCCCTGGGTCGCGAGCAGTTCTTC. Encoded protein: CASSALAGETEVPLGREQFF.

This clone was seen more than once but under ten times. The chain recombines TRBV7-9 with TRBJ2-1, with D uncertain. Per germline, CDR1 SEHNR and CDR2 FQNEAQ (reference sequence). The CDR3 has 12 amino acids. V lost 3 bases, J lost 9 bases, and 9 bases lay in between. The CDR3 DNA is TGTGCCAGCAGCTTCTCGCGTGGTGAGCAGTTCTTC. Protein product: CASSFSRGEQFF. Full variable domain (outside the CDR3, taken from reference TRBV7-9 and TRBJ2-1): DTGVSQNPRHKITKRGQNVTFRCDPISEHNRLYWYRQTLGQGPEFLTYFQNEAQLEKSRLLSDRFSAERPKGSFSTLEIQRTEQGDSAMYLCASSFSRGEQFFGPGTRLTVL.

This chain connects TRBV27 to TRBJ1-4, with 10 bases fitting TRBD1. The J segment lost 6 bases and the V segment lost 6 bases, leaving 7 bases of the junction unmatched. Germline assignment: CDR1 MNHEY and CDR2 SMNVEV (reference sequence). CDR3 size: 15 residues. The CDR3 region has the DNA TGTGCCAGCAGCCGTAGACAGGGGGCAGATGAAAAACTGTTTTTT. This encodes CASSRRQGADEKLFF. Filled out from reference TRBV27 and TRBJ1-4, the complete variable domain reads EAQVTQNPRYLITVTGKKLTVTCSQNMNHEYMSWYRQDPGLGLRQIYYSMNVEVTDKGDVPEGYKVSRKEKRNFPLILESPSPNQTSLYFCASSRRQGADEKLFFGSGTQLSVL.

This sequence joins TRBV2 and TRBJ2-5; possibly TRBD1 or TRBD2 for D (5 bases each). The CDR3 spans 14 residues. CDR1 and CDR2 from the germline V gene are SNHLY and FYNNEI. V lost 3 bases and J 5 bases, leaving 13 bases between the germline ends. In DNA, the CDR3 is TGTGCCAGCAGTGATAAGGGACGACGGGAGACCCAGTACTTC. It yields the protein CASSDKGRRETQYF.

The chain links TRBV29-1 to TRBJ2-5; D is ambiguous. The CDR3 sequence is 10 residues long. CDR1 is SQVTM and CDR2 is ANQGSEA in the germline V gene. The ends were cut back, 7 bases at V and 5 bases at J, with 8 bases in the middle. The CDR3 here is CSATRETQYF. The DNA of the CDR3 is TGCAGCGCCACTCGGGAGACCCAGTACTTC. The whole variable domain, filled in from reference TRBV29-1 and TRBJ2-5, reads SAVISQKPSRDICQRGTSLTIQCQVDSQVTMMFWYRQQPGQSLTLIATANQGSEATYESGFVIDKFPISRPNLTFSTLTVSNMSPEDSSIYLCSATRETQYFGPGTRLLVL.

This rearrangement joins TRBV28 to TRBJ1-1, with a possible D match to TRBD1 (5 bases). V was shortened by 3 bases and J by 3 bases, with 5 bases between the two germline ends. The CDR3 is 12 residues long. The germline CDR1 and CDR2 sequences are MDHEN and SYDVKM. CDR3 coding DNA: TGTGCCAGCAGTTTCAGGGACACTGAAGCTTTCTTT. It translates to CASSFRDTEAFF.

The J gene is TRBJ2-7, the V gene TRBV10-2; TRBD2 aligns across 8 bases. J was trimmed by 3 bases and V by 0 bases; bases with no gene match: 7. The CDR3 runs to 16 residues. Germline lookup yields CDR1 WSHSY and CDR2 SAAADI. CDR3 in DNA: TGCGCCAGCAGTGAGTCCTTTCGACTAGCGAACTACGAGCAGTACTTC. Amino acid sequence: CASSESFRLANYEQYF.

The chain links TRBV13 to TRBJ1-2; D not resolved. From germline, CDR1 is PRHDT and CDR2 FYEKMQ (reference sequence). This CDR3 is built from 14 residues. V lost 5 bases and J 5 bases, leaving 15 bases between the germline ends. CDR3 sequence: CASSNLAVSYGYTF. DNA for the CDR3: TGTGCCAGCAGCAACTTAGCGGTTTCGTATGGCTACACCTTC. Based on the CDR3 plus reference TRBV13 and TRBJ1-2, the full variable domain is AAGVIQSPRHLIKEKRETATLKCYPIPRHDTVYWYQQGPGQDPQFLISFYEKMQSDKGSIPDRFSAQQFSDYHSELNMSSLELGDSALYFCASSNLAVSYGYTFGSGTRLTVV.

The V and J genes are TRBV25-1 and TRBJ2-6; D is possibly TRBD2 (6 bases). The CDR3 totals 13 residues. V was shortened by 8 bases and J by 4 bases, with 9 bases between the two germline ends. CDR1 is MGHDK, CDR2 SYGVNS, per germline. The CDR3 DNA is TGTGCCAGCCTAGCGTCGGGGGCCAACGTCCTGACTTTC. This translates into CASLASGANVLTF.

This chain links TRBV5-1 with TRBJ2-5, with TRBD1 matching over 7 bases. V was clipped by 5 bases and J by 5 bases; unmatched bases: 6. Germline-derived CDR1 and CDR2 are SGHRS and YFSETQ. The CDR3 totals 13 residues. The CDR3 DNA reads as TGCGCCAGCAGTGAGGGGGCAGGGGAGACCCAGTACTTC. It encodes CASSEGAGETQYF.

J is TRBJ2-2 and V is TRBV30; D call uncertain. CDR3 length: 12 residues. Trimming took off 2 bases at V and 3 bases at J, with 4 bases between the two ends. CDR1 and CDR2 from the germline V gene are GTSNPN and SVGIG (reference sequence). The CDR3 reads CAWSKYTGELFF. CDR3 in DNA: TGTGCCTGGAGTAAATACACCGGGGAGCTGTTTTTT.

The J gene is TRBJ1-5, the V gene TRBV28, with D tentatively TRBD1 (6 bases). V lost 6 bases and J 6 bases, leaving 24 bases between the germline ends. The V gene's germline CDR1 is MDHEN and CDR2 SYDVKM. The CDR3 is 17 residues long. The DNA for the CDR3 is TGTGCCAGCAGCCCTCCTAGGGGGACTTTCGCCGTTCAGCCCCAGCATTTT. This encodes CASSPPRGTFAVQPQHF.

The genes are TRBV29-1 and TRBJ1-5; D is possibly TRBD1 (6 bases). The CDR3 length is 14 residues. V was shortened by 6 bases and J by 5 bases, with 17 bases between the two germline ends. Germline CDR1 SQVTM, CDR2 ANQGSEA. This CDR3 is CSVAHDRSDQPQHF. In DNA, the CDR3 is TGCAGCGTAGCCCATGACAGGTCTGATCAGCCCCAGCATTTT.